Shown below are 9 T cell receptor beta chains from a single sample sequenced in a study of molecular identifiers for immune sequencing clone quantification (dated by TCRdb to 2017 to 2018). Receptor libraries were prepared by PCR. Sequencing used a NextSeq 500. In-frame beta chains were kept once TCRdb had trimmed the public reads at Q25 with fastp and called clones with MiXCR. A single entry per CDR3 protein holds the most common genes and DNA from its merged rows. The sample table holds under 100,000 distinct CDR3 sequences, of which around 27% were seen once. Clones ranked in the top ten supply 0.6% to 0.9% of the sample. Sequencing was carried out using naive CD8+ T cells from blood, with Jurkat cell RNA spiked in. Taken with the paper, the label for cell subset or site translates to: FACS-sorted CD8+CD4-CCR7+CD45RA+ naive T cells. The receptors shown here come from a human donor in good health. Some libraries in this study had Jurkat cell RNA spiked in.

The chain is built from TRBV20-1 and TRBJ1-2, with 9 positions matching TRBD1. This CDR3 is 15 amino acids long. The germline gives CDR1 DFQATT, CDR2 SNEGSKA (reference sequence). Trimming cost V 1 base and J 1 base; bases outside gene matches: 4. The CDR3 DNA is TGCAGTGCTAGAGTCCCGGGACAGGGTAACTATGGCTACACCTTC. Translated: CSARVPGQGNYGYTF.

This clonotype was seen many times. J is TRBJ2-3 and V is TRBV7-7, with D possibly being TRBD1 or TRBD2 (7 bases each). With 2 bases removed from V and 4 bases from J, the gap between germline ends came to 22 bases. CDR1 is SSHAT, CDR2 FNYEAQ, per germline (reference sequence). The CDR3 spans 18 residues. CDR3 sequence reads: CASSLTRASGGGSDTQYF. The CDR3 nucleotides read TGTGCCAGCAGCTTAACCCGCGCCTCAGGGGGAGGGTCAGATACGCAGTATTTT.

This clonotype was recorded only once. A single base separates this from a much larger clone, so it may be a read error. Here the CDR3 reads CASRPLASEAYEQYF. As DNA, the CDR3 is TGTGCCAGCAGGCCTCTAGCGTCGGAAGCGTACGAGCAGTACTTC. The chain couples TRBV6-5 to TRBJ2-7; maybe TRBD2 (6 bases). This CDR3 spans 15 amino acids. V lost 6 bases and J lost 4, with 19 bases in between. CDR1 and CDR2 from the germline V gene are MNHEY and SVGAGI.

The rearrangement links TRBV27 to TRBJ1-6; D is ambiguous. V was trimmed by 0 bases and J by 9 bases, leaving 9 bases between them. CDR1 is MNHEY and CDR2 is SMNVEV in the germline V gene (reference sequence). This CDR3 is 14 amino acids long. CDR3 sequence reads: CASSLSAGVSPLHF. CDR3 in DNA: TGTGCCAGCAGTTTATCGGCAGGCGTTTCACCCCTCCACTTT.

The chain is built from TRBV7-6 and TRBJ2-2; TRBD2 matches 10 bases. Germline V lookup: CDR1 SGHVS, CDR2 FNYEAQ. V lost 5 bases and J lost 5; bases outside the gene matches: 8. This CDR3 contains 16 residues. The CDR3 is CASSQEPGLATGELFF. For the CDR3, the DNA is TGTGCCAGCAGCCAAGAACCGGGACTAGCGACCGGGGAGCTGTTTTTT. The full variable domain, in which reference TRBV7-6 and TRBJ2-2 provide the parts outside the CDR3, is GAGVSQSPRYKVTKRGQDVALRCDPISGHVSLYWYRQALGQGPEFLTYFNYEAQQDKSGLPNDRFSAERPEGSISTLTIQRTEQRDSAMYRCASSQEPGLATGELFFGEGSRLTVL.

V is TRBV4-3 and J is TRBJ1-2, with TRBD1 matching 9 bases. The trim removed 2 bases at V and 2 bases at J, leaving 15 bases unmatched. Germline loops: CDR1 LGHNA, CDR2 YSLEER. CDR3 size: 19 residues. Here the CDR3 reads CASSQYAGTGIDGNYGYTF. The CDR3 coding sequence is TGCGCCAGCAGCCAATACGCCGGGACAGGGATTGATGGGAACTATGGCTACACCTTC.

This clonotype appeared once. This could be a read error, since a much larger clone is one nucleotide away. The chain combines TRBV6-5 with TRBJ1-1, with D unclear. Looked up from germline, CDR1 is MNHEY and CDR2 is SVGAGI. V dropped 6 bases and J dropped 8 bases, with 19 bases sitting between them. CDR3 length: 14 residues. The chain's CDR3 is CASRNPITYHEAFF. The CDR3, as DNA: TGTGCCAGCAGAAACCCCATTACCTATCACGAAGCTTTCTTT.

The chain couples TRBV6-5 to TRBJ2-3, with D unresolved. V lost 5 bases and J lost 6, with 9 bases in between. There are 12 residues in the CDR3. Germline V gives CDR1 MNHEY, CDR2 SVGAGI. CDR3 amino acids: CASSNRGDTQYF. The CDR3 bases are TGTGCCAGCAGTAACCGTGGGGATACGCAGTATTTT.

In this sample, this clonotype turned up a few times. The gene calls are TRBV6-6 and TRBJ2-7; no definite D call. The V gene's germline CDR1 is MNHNY and CDR2 SVGAGI (reference sequence). The CDR3 extends over 15 amino acids. With 0 bases removed from V and 0 bases from J, the gap between germline ends came to 9 bases. CDR3 in DNA: TGTGCCAGCAGTTACTCGGTGACCACCTCCTACGAGCAGTACTTC. As protein: CASSYSVTTSYEQYF.